The following is a T cell receptor (beta chain) sequence with its context. Repertoires were generated with immunoSEQ multiplex PCR, while TCRdb's copy carries only in-frame clones and drops some. The table records roughly 75,000 clones, under 85% of them present only once. This record belongs to a study of radiotherapy plus CTLA-4 blockade in lung cancer. The sample was peripheral blood, taken from a patient treated with radiotherapy plus ipilimumab. The sequence derives from a human donor with non-small cell lung cancer who had stable disease on radiotherapy plus ipilimumab.

The CDR3 region is CSVGIKRDNEQFF. CDR3 sequence (DNA): TGCAGCGTTGGGATTAAGAGAGACAATGAGCAGTTCTTC. The rearrangement links TRBV29-1 to TRBJ2-1; no clear D. Per the germline V gene, CDR1 is SQVTM and CDR2 is ANQGSEA. CDR3 length: 13 residues. V lost 4 bases to trimming and J lost 5 bases, with 12 bases between them.